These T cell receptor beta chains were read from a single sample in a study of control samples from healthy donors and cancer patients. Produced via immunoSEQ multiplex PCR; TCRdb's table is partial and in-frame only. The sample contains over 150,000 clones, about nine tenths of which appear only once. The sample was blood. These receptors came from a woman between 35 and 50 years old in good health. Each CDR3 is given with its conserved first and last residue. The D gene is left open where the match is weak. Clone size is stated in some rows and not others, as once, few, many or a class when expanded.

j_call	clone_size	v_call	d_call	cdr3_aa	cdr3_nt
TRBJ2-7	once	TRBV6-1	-	CASSEILHTTYEQYF	TGTGCCAGCAGTGAGATCCTCCACACGACCTACGAGCAGTACTTC
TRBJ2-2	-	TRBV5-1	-	CASRGLSTDTGELFF	TGCGCCAGCAGAGGGTTAAGTACGGACACCGGGGAGCTGTTTTTT
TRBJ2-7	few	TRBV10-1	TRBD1	CASSDWDRGGYEQYF	TGCGCCAGCAGTGACTGGGACAGGGGTGGATACGAGCAGTACTTC
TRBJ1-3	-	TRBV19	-	CASSMAGSGNTIYF	TGTGCCAGTAGTATGGCAGGGTCTGGAAACACCATATATTTT
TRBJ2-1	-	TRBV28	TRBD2	CASSGGGDEQFF	TGTGCCAGCAGTGGTGGGGGGGATGAGCAGTTCTTC
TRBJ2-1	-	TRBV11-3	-	CASSAKTSAYNEQFF	TGTGCCAGCAGCGCAAAAACTAGTGCTTACAATGAGCAGTTCTTC
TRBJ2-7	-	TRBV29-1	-	CSVVAQVNTYEQYF	TGCAGCGTTGTAGCACAGGTTAATACCTACGAGCAGTACTTC
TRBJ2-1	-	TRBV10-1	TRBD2	CASSASGFSGSYNEQFF	TGCGCCAGCAGTGCGTCAGGGTTTAGCGGGTCTTACAATGAGCAGTTCTTC
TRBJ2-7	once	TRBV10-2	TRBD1	CASSEFPGQGTYEQYF	TGCGCCAGCAGTGAATTTCCGGGACAGGGCACCTACGAGCAGTACTTC
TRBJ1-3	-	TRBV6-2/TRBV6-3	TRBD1	CASSQRGRIGNTIYF	TGTGCCAGCAGCCAAAGGGGGCGGATTGGAAACACCATATATTTT
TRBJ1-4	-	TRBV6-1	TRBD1	CASSEALRQGRYREKLFF	TGTGCCAGCAGTGAAGCGCTGAGACAGGGGCGTTATAGGGAAAAACTGTTTTTT
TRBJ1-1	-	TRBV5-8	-	CASMEGGEAFF	TGTGCCAGCATGGAGGGAGGTGAAGCTTTCTTT
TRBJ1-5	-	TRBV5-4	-	CASSLQGLNQPQHF	TGTGCCAGCAGCTTGCAGGGCCTCAATCAGCCCCAGCATTTT
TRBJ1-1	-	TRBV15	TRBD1	CATSRGLGRVGQGFNEAFF	TGTGCCACCAGCAGAGGATTGGGGCGAGTGGGACAGGGTTTTAATGAAGCTTTCTTT
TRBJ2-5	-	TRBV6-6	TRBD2	CASSQAGSQETQYF	TGTGCCAGCAGTCAAGCGGGGTCACAAGAGACCCAGTACTTC
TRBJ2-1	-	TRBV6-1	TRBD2	CASSEAAGVFFYNEQFF	TGTGCCAGCAGTGAAGCTGCGGGGGTCTTCTTTTACAATGAGCAGTTCTTC
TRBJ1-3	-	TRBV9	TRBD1	CASSVAPGQSGGNTIYF	TGTGCCAGCAGCGTAGCGCCGGGACAGTCCGGAGGAAACACCATATATTTT
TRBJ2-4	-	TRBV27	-	CASSTKTSGDIQYF	TGTGCCAGCAGCACCAAAACATCAGGGGACATTCAGTACTTC
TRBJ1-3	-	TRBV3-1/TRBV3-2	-	CASSSDSSRNTIYF	TGTGCCAGCAGTTCCGACAGCTCTAGAAACACCATATATTTT
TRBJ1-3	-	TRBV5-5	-	CASSFFLVSGERKNTIYF	TGTGCCAGCAGCTTTTTCCTGGTCTCGGGGGAGCGGAAAAACACCATATATTTT